This TCR beta chain appears in the sequencing data of a study of blood T cell repertoires in COVID-19. Study-level background: Acute-phase and convalescent COVID-19 samples originated in the United States, Italy and Spain. Nucleic acid was either cDNA or gDNA, and it came from T cells, B-cell-depleted T cells, or PBMCs.

V lost 4 bases to trimming and J lost 6 bases; unmatched junction nucleotides: 19. The V gene's germline CDR1 is SGHRS and CDR2 YFSETQ. This CDR3 comprises 17 residues. Allocation to cohorts depended on clinical history reported by the participants. Recovery among Cohort 3 donors was established by two negative PCRs, clearance, or symptom resolution. Generated by immunoSEQ multiplex PCR, the TCRdb table keeps only in-frame clones and is missing some. The table includes about 200,000 clones, roughly 90% detected once. The TCR sequence derives from a woman aged 30 to 39 who had recovered from COVID-19. Sequencing was performed on PBMCs or T cells enriched from blood (not recorded which). J is TRBJ2-7 and V is TRBV5-1; the match to TRBD2 covers 7 bases. The CDR3 is CASSGGLGAAGGSEQYF. The CDR3 coding sequence is TGCGCCAGCAGCGGAGGGCTTGGGGCCGCCGGGGGGAGCGAGCAGTACTTC.